A selection of T cell receptor beta chains follows, all from one sample in a study of blood T cell repertoires in COVID-19. The protocol was immunoSEQ multiplex PCR, while the TCRdb copy is restricted to in-frame clones and leaves out a portion. The sample contains more than 40,000 clones, 80% to 90% of which appear only once. Material for sequencing was peripheral blood. These receptors came from a woman of 80 years or more with acute or convalescent COVID-19. Both conserved end residues are part of each CDR3. The D gene is left open where the match is weak. A clone size is listed for some rows: how often the clone was seen (once, few, many), or a class if it is expanded.

d_gene: .; j_gene: TRBJ2-3; v_gene: TRBV6-1; abundance: .; CDR3nt: TGTGCCAGCAGTGAAGGAGGGGGACATACAGATACGCAGTATTTT; CDR3aa: CASSEGGGHTDTQYF
d_gene: .; j_gene: TRBJ1-5; v_gene: TRBV5-5; abundance: .; CDR3nt: TGTGCCAGCAGCCCGGACGGAGGGAATCAGCCCCAGCATTTT; CDR3aa: CASSPDGGNQPQHF
d_gene: .; j_gene: TRBJ1-1; v_gene: TRBV29-1; abundance: .; CDR3nt: TGCAGCGTTGCGACTCACGCGGGTGAAGCTTTCTTT; CDR3aa: CSVATHAGEAFF
d_gene: .; j_gene: TRBJ1-3; v_gene: TRBV7-6; abundance: .; CDR3nt: TGTGCCAGCAGCCCCGGGAGCTCTGGAAACACCATATATTTT; CDR3aa: CASSPGSSGNTIYF
d_gene: .; j_gene: TRBJ1-4; v_gene: TRBV6-5; abundance: .; CDR3nt: TGTGCCAGCAGCCACCCGGGGGGAATTGAAAAACTGTTTTTT; CDR3aa: CASSHPGGIEKLFF
d_gene: .; j_gene: TRBJ1-1; v_gene: TRBV5-1; abundance: once; CDR3nt: TGCGCCAGCAGCTTGCAACAGATGAACACTGAAGCTTTCTTT; CDR3aa: CASSLQQMNTEAFF
d_gene: .; j_gene: TRBJ2-7; v_gene: TRBV4-1; abundance: .; CDR3nt: TGCGCCAGCAGCGACGCGGACGGAGGGACCTACGAGCAGTACTTC; CDR3aa: CASSDADGGTYEQYF
d_gene: TRBD1; j_gene: TRBJ1-4; v_gene: TRBV7-7; abundance: few; CDR3nt: TGTGCCAGCAGCAGGGGGCAGGGTGAAAAACTGTTTTTT; CDR3aa: CASSRGQGEKLFF
d_gene: TRBD2; j_gene: TRBJ2-7; v_gene: TRBV10-2; abundance: .; CDR3nt: TGCGCCAGCAGGGCGGGACTAGCGGTCTACGAGCAGTACTTC; CDR3aa: CASRAGLAVYEQYF
d_gene: .; j_gene: TRBJ2-5; v_gene: TRBV9; abundance: once; CDR3nt: TGTGCCAGCAGCGGGGGCCACGGGCAAGAGACCCAGTACTTC; CDR3aa: CASSGGHGQETQYF
d_gene: .; j_gene: TRBJ2-1; v_gene: TRBV9; abundance: once; CDR3nt: TGTGCCAGCAGCTTAGGGAGCTACAATGAGCAGTTCTTC; CDR3aa: CASSLGSYNEQFF
d_gene: TRBD1; j_gene: TRBJ1-2; v_gene: TRBV7-8; abundance: .; CDR3nt: TGTGCCAGCAGCTTAGGACGACAGGGTTCCTATGGCTACACCTTC; CDR3aa: CASSLGRQGSYGYTF
d_gene: .; j_gene: TRBJ1-5; v_gene: TRBV2; abundance: .; CDR3nt: TGTGCCAGCAGTGAAGGAGGAAATGAGTATCAGCCCCAGCATTTT; CDR3aa: CASSEGGNEYQPQHF
d_gene: TRBD2; j_gene: TRBJ2-5; v_gene: TRBV7-8; abundance: few; CDR3nt: TGTGCCAGCAGAGAGGGACTAGAGCACCAAGAGACCCAGTACTTC; CDR3aa: CASREGLEHQETQYF
d_gene: TRBD1; j_gene: TRBJ1-2; v_gene: TRBV7-8; abundance: few; CDR3nt: TGTGCCAGCAGCTTACCCGGACAGGGAACTTATGGCTACACCTTC; CDR3aa: CASSLPGQGTYGYTF
d_gene: .; j_gene: TRBJ1-3; v_gene: TRBV7-2; abundance: .; CDR3nt: TGTGCCAGCAGCTTAGGTCCACGACTCTCTGGAAACACCATATATTTT; CDR3aa: CASSLGPRLSGNTIYF
d_gene: .; j_gene: TRBJ2-3; v_gene: TRBV10-3; abundance: .; CDR3nt: TGTGCCATCAGCCCCGGGGGAACAGATACGCAGTATTTT; CDR3aa: CAISPGGTDTQYF
d_gene: .; j_gene: TRBJ2-4; v_gene: TRBV2; abundance: .; CDR3nt: TGTGCCAGCAGTGCTGACAGGGAGGACATTCAGTACTTC; CDR3aa: CASSADREDIQYF
d_gene: TRBD1; j_gene: TRBJ1-2; v_gene: TRBV11-3; abundance: .; CDR3nt: TGTGCCAGCAGCTTAGAGGGACAGATCTATGGCTACACCTTC; CDR3aa: CASSLEGQIYGYTF
d_gene: .; j_gene: TRBJ1-1; v_gene: TRBV6-5; abundance: .; CDR3nt: TGTGCCAGCAGGCCACCGCGGGGGGCGCTTACTGAAGCTTTCTTT; CDR3aa: CASRPPRGALTEAFF
d_gene: .; j_gene: TRBJ2-3; v_gene: TRBV5-8; abundance: .; CDR3nt: TGTGCCAGCAGCTTGAGCGGTCAGAGCACAGATACGCAGTATTTT; CDR3aa: CASSLSGQSTDTQYF
d_gene: .; j_gene: TRBJ1-2; v_gene: TRBV7-9; abundance: .; CDR3nt: TGTGCCAGCAGCTTAGAGGCAGGGATCGGCTACACCTTC; CDR3aa: CASSLEAGIGYTF
d_gene: .; j_gene: TRBJ2-5; v_gene: TRBV18; abundance: .; CDR3nt: TGTGCCAGCTCACCCGGGATCAAGGAGACCCAGTACTTC; CDR3aa: CASSPGIKETQYF
d_gene: TRBD1; j_gene: TRBJ2-7; v_gene: TRBV28; abundance: .; CDR3nt: TGTGCCAGCAGTTTACCGGACAGGGGGCGCGAGCAGTACTTC; CDR3aa: CASSLPDRGREQYF
d_gene: TRBD2; j_gene: TRBJ2-3; v_gene: TRBV27; abundance: .; CDR3nt: TGTGCCAGCAGTTCTTTAGGGACTACCAGCACAGATACGCAGTATTTT; CDR3aa: CASSSLGTTSTDTQYF
d_gene: TRBD1; j_gene: TRBJ2-1; v_gene: TRBV14; abundance: .; CDR3nt: TGTGCCAGCAGCCAAGTTAGGCGTCAGGGGGCTGCCAATGAGCAGTTCTTC; CDR3aa: CASSQVRRQGAANEQFF
d_gene: .; j_gene: TRBJ2-7; v_gene: TRBV12-3/TRBV12-4; abundance: .; CDR3nt: TGTGCCAGCAGTTCGAGGGTTCTGGGCGAGCAGTACTTC; CDR3aa: CASSSRVLGEQYF
d_gene: TRBD1; j_gene: TRBJ1-1; v_gene: TRBV19; abundance: .; CDR3nt: TGTGCCAGTAGATGGGGATTAACCGGGACAGGGGGATTACGGATGAGAACTGAAGCTTTCTTT; CDR3aa: CASRWGLTGTGGLRMRTEAFF
d_gene: TRBD2; j_gene: TRBJ2-5; v_gene: TRBV15; abundance: .; CDR3nt: TGTGCCACCAGCAGAGACGGACTTGCGGGGGGGATAAAAGAGACCCAGTACTTC; CDR3aa: CATSRDGLAGGIKETQYF
d_gene: TRBD2; j_gene: TRBJ2-3; v_gene: TRBV29-1; abundance: few; CDR3nt: TGCAGCGTTGAAGAGGGCGGGGGGCCTCGTCCGCAGTATTTT; CDR3aa: CSVEEGGGPRPQYF
d_gene: .; j_gene: TRBJ2-1; v_gene: TRBV9; abundance: .; CDR3nt: TGTGCCAGCAGCGTAGGGGACAACTACAATGAGCAGTTCTTC; CDR3aa: CASSVGDNYNEQFF
d_gene: TRBD1; j_gene: TRBJ2-1; v_gene: TRBV4-2; abundance: .; CDR3nt: TGTGCCAGCAGCCAAGTTAGACAGGGATCAGTCGATGAGCAGTTCTTC; CDR3aa: CASSQVRQGSVDEQFF
d_gene: .; j_gene: TRBJ1-5; v_gene: TRBV4-1; abundance: few; CDR3nt: TGCGCCAGCAGCCAAACTACAGGAAATCAGCCCCAGCATTTT; CDR3aa: CASSQTTGNQPQHF
d_gene: TRBD1; j_gene: TRBJ2-3; v_gene: TRBV9; abundance: few; CDR3nt: TGTGCCAGCAGCCCTGCTCGGCCGTACCCAGGGGGAGATACGCAGTATTTT; CDR3aa: CASSPARPYPGGDTQYF
d_gene: TRBD1; j_gene: TRBJ2-7; v_gene: TRBV19; abundance: .; CDR3nt: TGTGCCAGTAGTAGGACAGGGTACGGCTACGAGCAGTACTTC; CDR3aa: CASSRTGYGYEQYF
d_gene: TRBD1; j_gene: TRBJ2-6; v_gene: TRBV6-5; abundance: .; CDR3nt: TGTGCCAGCATGACAGGGGGCTCTGGGGCCAACGTCCTGACTTTC; CDR3aa: CASMTGGSGANVLTF
d_gene: .; j_gene: TRBJ1-2; v_gene: TRBV9; abundance: .; CDR3nt: TGTGCCAGCAGCGTAGCCGATCTCGGGGACTATGGCTACACCTTC; CDR3aa: CASSVADLGDYGYTF
d_gene: TRBD1; j_gene: TRBJ2-7; v_gene: TRBV7-2; abundance: .; CDR3nt: TGTGCCAGCAGCCCACAGGGGGACCCCTACGAGCAGTACTTC; CDR3aa: CASSPQGDPYEQYF
d_gene: .; j_gene: TRBJ1-1; v_gene: TRBV5-1; abundance: .; CDR3nt: TGCGCCAGCAGATATGGACAGAAAGCTTTCTTT; CDR3aa: CASRYGQKAFF
d_gene: TRBD2; j_gene: TRBJ2-1; v_gene: TRBV6-1; abundance: medium-sized; CDR3nt: TGTGCCAGCAGTGGCCGACCGCGGGGGGGGGAAAATGAGCAGTTCTTC; CDR3aa: CASSGRPRGGENEQFF
d_gene: .; j_gene: TRBJ1-2; v_gene: TRBV18; abundance: .; CDR3nt: TGTGCCAGCTCACCGCGGACGGACAGCTCTAACTATGGCTACACCTTC; CDR3aa: CASSPRTDSSNYGYTF
d_gene: .; j_gene: TRBJ1-5; v_gene: TRBV10-2; abundance: .; CDR3nt: TGCGCCAGCACGGGAGATATAAATCAGCCCCAGCATTTT; CDR3aa: CASTGDINQPQHF
d_gene: .; j_gene: TRBJ1-3; v_gene: TRBV7-2; abundance: .; CDR3nt: TGTGCCAGCATCGAACAAACAGGGACAGGAAACACCATATATTTT; CDR3aa: CASIEQTGTGNTIYF
d_gene: TRBD2; j_gene: TRBJ2-4; v_gene: TRBV5-4; abundance: few; CDR3nt: TGTGCCAGCAGCGCCGGGACTAGCGGGGGGGCCGGTAACATTCAGTACTTC; CDR3aa: CASSAGTSGGAGNIQYF
d_gene: TRBD1; j_gene: TRBJ1-1; v_gene: TRBV6-5; abundance: .; CDR3nt: TGTGCCAGCAGCCTCAGGGGGCGAGGGAACACTGAAGCTTTCTTT; CDR3aa: CASSLRGRGNTEAFF
d_gene: TRBD2; j_gene: TRBJ2-5; v_gene: TRBV6-1; abundance: .; CDR3nt: TGTGCCAGCAGTGGGATGGGACTAGCGGGGGGGACTTACCAAGAGACCCAGTACTTC; CDR3aa: CASSGMGLAGGTYQETQYF
d_gene: .; j_gene: TRBJ2-7; v_gene: TRBV5-1; abundance: .; CDR3nt: TGCGCCAGCAGCTTGACGGCGGGGCCCTACGAGCAGTACTTC; CDR3aa: CASSLTAGPYEQYF
d_gene: TRBD1; j_gene: TRBJ1-1; v_gene: TRBV3-1/TRBV3-2; abundance: .; CDR3nt: TGTGCCAGCAGCCAGCCAGGACAGGCTGAAGCTTTCTTT; CDR3aa: CASSQPGQAEAFF
d_gene: .; j_gene: TRBJ2-2; v_gene: TRBV30; abundance: once; CDR3nt: TGTGCCTGGAGTGTAGGTTACTCAGCGGAGAACACCGGGGAGCTGTTTTTT; CDR3aa: CAWSVGYSAENTGELFF
d_gene: TRBD1; j_gene: TRBJ2-2; v_gene: TRBV6-5; abundance: .; CDR3nt: TGTGCCAGCAGGACAGGGGAGGGGGAGCTGTTTTTT; CDR3aa: CASRTGEGELFF
d_gene: .; j_gene: TRBJ1-4; v_gene: TRBV11-2; abundance: once; CDR3nt: TGTGCCAGCAGCTTAGGACGGGGTGGTGAAAAACTGTTTTTT; CDR3aa: CASSLGRGGEKLFF
d_gene: TRBD2; j_gene: TRBJ2-3; v_gene: TRBV9; abundance: .; CDR3nt: TGTGCCAGCAGCGTAGGTAACGGGGGGGCCACAGATACGCAGTATTTT; CDR3aa: CASSVGNGGATDTQYF
d_gene: TRBD1; j_gene: TRBJ1-5; v_gene: TRBV30; abundance: .; CDR3nt: TGTGCCTGGAGTGAGGGGGCTCGAGAGCCCCAGCATTTT; CDR3aa: CAWSEGAREPQHF